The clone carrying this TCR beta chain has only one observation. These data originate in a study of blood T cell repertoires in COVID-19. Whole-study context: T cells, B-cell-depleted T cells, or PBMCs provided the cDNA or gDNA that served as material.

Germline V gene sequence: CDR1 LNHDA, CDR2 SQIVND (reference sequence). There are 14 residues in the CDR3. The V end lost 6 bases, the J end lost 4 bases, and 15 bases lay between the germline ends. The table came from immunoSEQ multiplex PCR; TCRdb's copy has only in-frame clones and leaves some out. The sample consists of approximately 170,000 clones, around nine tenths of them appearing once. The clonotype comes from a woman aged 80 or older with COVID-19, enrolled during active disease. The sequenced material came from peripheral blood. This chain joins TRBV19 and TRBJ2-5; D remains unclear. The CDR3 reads CASSPTLRAETQYF. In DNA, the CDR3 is TGTGCCAGTAGCCCCACGCTCCGAGCAGAGACCCAGTACTTC.